Below, 13 T cell receptor beta chains from the same sample are listed, as sequenced in a study of spatial heterogeneity in lung cancer. TCRdb re-derived calls from the 5' RACE reads in MiXCR, one entry per CDR3 protein. The table has 15,000 to 20,000 distinct CDR3 sequences, about a fifth seen once. Described time point: sample taken at primary tumor resection. Sequencing was performed on whole RNA extracted from tumor and nontumor lung tissue, or from frozen PBMC, and the material was left unsorted. The material sequenced was PBMCs, taken at surgery. Receptor source: a female donor with early-stage non-small cell lung cancer.

The chain has TRBV20-1 and TRBJ2-3; 7 nucleotides agree with TRBD1. Germline lookup yields CDR1 DFQATT and CDR2 SNEGSKA (reference sequence). This CDR3 has 16 residues. CDR3: CSGKAVMTGRRDTQYF. The DNA of the CDR3 is TGCAGCGGAAAAGCCGTCATGACAGGGCGGAGAGATACGCAGTATTTT.

This clonotype was seen many times. The chain links TRBV4-3 to TRBJ2-1; D is unclear. CDR1 and CDR2 (germline): LGHNA, YSLEER. The CDR3 spans 14 residues. V lost 1 base to trimming and J lost 15 bases, with 19 bases between them. Here the CDR3 DNA reads TGCGCCAGCAGCCAAGCTAACAGCTTAGGTGGCACGTTCTTC. It is translated as CASSQANSLGGTFF.

This rearrangement joins TRBV19 to TRBJ2-2; 7 positions agree with TRBD1. In germline, CDR1 is LNHDA, CDR2 SQIVND (reference sequence). The CDR3 spans 14 residues. The V gene end was trimmed by 4 bases and the J gene end by 4 bases; junction bases not matched to a gene: 3. The CDR3 DNA is TGTGCCAGTAGTACACAGGGGACCACCGGGGAGCTGTTTTTT. It encodes CASSTQGTTGELFF.

The V and J genes are TRBV30 and TRBJ1-1, with a possible D match to TRBD1 (6 bases). V lost 6 bases to trimming and J lost 4 bases, with 21 bases between them. This CDR3 is 15 amino acids long. Germline V gene data show CDR1 as GTSNPN and CDR2 as SVGIG (reference sequence). The CDR3 loop is CACAGRRGVGTEAFF. The CDR3, as DNA: TGTGCCTGCGCCGGGCGTAGGGGGGTTGGCACTGAAGCTTTCTTT.

This clonotype is medium-sized within its sample. This chain connects TRBV29-1 to TRBJ2-2, with D unclear. Germline V CDR1 and CDR2: SQVTM, ANQGSEA. This CDR3 region has 13 residues. Trimming took off 4 bases at V and 1 base at J, with 7 bases between the two ends. CDR3 coding DNA: TGCAGCGTTGGACTCCTGAACACCGGGGAGCTGTTTTTT. Its translation is CSVGLLNTGELFF.

This clonotype is medium-sized (0.01 to 0.1%) within its sample. This chain uses TRBV2 with TRBJ1-5; a possible D gene is TRBD1 (6 bases). V dropped 6 bases and J dropped 5 bases, with 14 bases sitting between them. This CDR3 has 14 amino acids. Germline CDR1 is SNHLY and CDR2 is FYNNEI. In DNA form, the CDR3 reads TGTGCCAGCAGCGGGACAAGGGAGGATCAGCCCCAGCATTTT. It translates to CASSGTREDQPQHF.

The rearrangement links TRBV20-1 to TRBJ1-1; D possibly corresponds to TRBD1 (6 bases). The CDR3 has 15 amino acids. Germline V gene lookup returns CDR1 DFQATT and CDR2 SNEGSKA (reference sequence). V gave up 0 bases and J gave up 1 base, with 12 bases separating them. CDR3 DNA sequence: TGCAGTGCTAGAGATCTAAGGGGACAGAACACTGAAGCTTTCTTT. Translated, it gives CSARDLRGQNTEAFF.

V and J are TRBV6-5 and TRBJ2-2; TRBD2 agrees at 14 bases. The CDR3 length is 19 residues. The junction had 10 bases not matched to a gene; V was cut back by 3 bases and J by 4 bases. Germline V CDR1 and CDR2: MNHEY, SVGAGI. In DNA, the CDR3 is TGTGCCAGCAGTTATCCCGGGACTAGCGGGAGTTACGGCACCGGGGAGCTGTTTTTT. Protein product: CASSYPGTSGSYGTGELFF.

This clonotype was seen many times. The genes are TRBV4-1 and TRBJ1-5; TRBD1 matches 9 bases. Germline V CDR1 and CDR2: MGHRA, YSYEKL. Trimming removed 1 base from V and 6 bases from J; junction bases left unmatched: 4. The CDR3 sequence is 15 residues long. The CDR3 loop is CASSQGGDRAQPQHF. CDR3 in DNA: TGCGCCAGCAGCCAAGGAGGGGACAGGGCTCAGCCCCAGCATTTT.

The sample holds many counts of this clonotype. The rearrangement uses TRBV4-3 and TRBJ2-1; tentatively, D is TRBD1 or TRBD2 (5 bases each). V dropped 3 bases and J dropped 7 bases, with 16 bases sitting between them. CDR1 and CDR2 (germline): LGHNA, YSLEER. The CDR3 loop spans 15 amino acids. The CDR3 sequence: CASSHRVSWGNEQFF. CDR3 DNA sequence: TGCGCCAGCAGCCACCGGGTCTCTTGGGGGAATGAGCAGTTCTTC.

There are many counts of this clonotype. The rearrangement joins TRBV7-2 to TRBJ2-1, with D possibly matching TRBD2 (6 bases). V was cut by 7 bases and J by 6 bases, with 10 bases left in between. Germline CDR1 SGHTA, CDR2 FQGNSA. This CDR3 spans 12 amino acids. The CDR3 loop is CASMGGINEQFF. Written as DNA, the CDR3 is TGTGCCAGCATGGGGGGAATCAATGAGCAGTTCTTC.

This clonotype has just a few counts. The chain recombines TRBV28 with TRBJ1-2, with D uncertain. The CDR3 spans 16 residues. The V gene's germline CDR1 is MDHEN and CDR2 SYDVKM. The V end was cut by 5 bases, the J end by 4 bases, with 20 bases between. CDR3 sequence reads: CASSPTWTMRSYGYTF. DNA for the CDR3: TGTGCCAGCAGTCCTACCTGGACTATGCGGAGCTATGGCTACACCTTC.

The gene calls are TRBV20-1 and TRBJ2-5; TRBD2 is a possible D gene (5 bases). Germline lookup yields CDR1 DFQATT and CDR2 SNEGSKA (reference sequence). This CDR3 is 12 amino acids long. The ends were cut back, 6 bases at V and 4 bases at J, with 12 bases in the middle. DNA for the CDR3: TGCAGTGCCAGACAAGGAGGAGAGACCCAGTACTTC. The encoded protein is CSARQGGETQYF.